This T cell receptor beta chain was recorded in a study of identical twins. The CDR3 length is 13 residues. V was cut by 3 bases and J by 2 bases, with 6 bases left in between. Germline V gene sequence: CDR1 LGHDT, CDR2 YNNKEL (reference sequence). In TCRdb, the 5' RACE reads were re-called with MiXCR into one record per CDR3 protein. Of a few hundred thousand distinct CDR3 sequences listed, roughly 24% are singletons. This same sample was also taken into another study, of T cells expressing NK-cell markers.

This TCR was recovered from a woman aged 18-30 years in good health. Sequenced sample: CD4+ T cells sorted from blood. V usage is TRBV3-1 and J usage is TRBJ2-3; D gene ambiguous. CDR3 sequence (DNA): TGTGCCAGCAGCCAGGAGTACACAGATACGCAGTATTTT. Its protein is CASSQEYTDTQYF.